The 29 T cell receptor beta chains below come from one sample, sequenced in a study of blood T cells in healthy people across ages. Then a second PCR, running roughly 7 to 12 cycles, was carried out with a sample-barcoded 5' primer and a J-beta primer mix. MiXCR was run by TCRdb on the 5' RACE reads, yielding one entry per CDR3 protein. The sample holds fewer than 800,000 distinct CDR3 sequences, more than 20% seen once. The sequenced material came from blood. These receptors were obtained from a man in his 70s in good health.

There are a few counts of this clonotype. The V and J genes are TRBV28 and TRBJ2-7; TRBD1 might be the D (6 bases). Looked up from germline, CDR1 is MDHEN and CDR2 is SYDVKM. With 3 bases removed from V and 3 bases from J, the gap between germline ends came to 18 bases. The CDR3 contains 16 residues. The CDR3 here is CASSFPGQSSLYEQYF. The DNA for the CDR3 is TGTGCCAGCAGTTTCCCCGGACAGAGTTCACTCTACGAGCAGTACTTC.

The V call is TRBV25-1, the J call TRBJ2-1; 8 nucleotides match TRBD2. Per germline, CDR1 MGHDK and CDR2 SYGVNS. The V gene end was trimmed by 8 bases and the J gene end by 0 bases; junction bases not matched to a gene: 0. This CDR3 contains 13 residues. CDR3 nucleotides: TGTGCCAGCCGGGGGGGCTCCTACAATGAGCAGTTCTTC. Amino acids: CASRGGSYNEQFF.

This clonotype was detected only a few times. The gene calls are TRBV6-1 and TRBJ2-5; TRBD1 matches at 7 bases. The trim removed 5 bases at V and 2 bases at J, leaving 8 bases unmatched. Germline CDR1 MNHNS, CDR2 SASEGT. The length of the CDR3 is 15 residues. CDR3 nucleotides: TGTGCCAGCAGTACGACAGGGATGGAACAAGAGACCCAGTACTTC. The encoded protein is CASSTTGMEQETQYF.

Only a few counts were recorded for this clonotype. This CDR3 is CASSPTASGRPYNEQFF. In nucleotides, the CDR3 is TGTGCCAGCAGCCCCACGGCTAGCGGGAGACCCTACAATGAGCAGTTCTTC. The chain is built from TRBV12-3 or TRBV12-4 and TRBJ2-1, with 10 bases matching TRBD2. The CDR3 loop spans 17 amino acids. Trimming at V came to 6 bases and at J to 2 bases, leaving 10 bases not matched to a gene.

The chain has TRBV20-1 and TRBJ1-1; no definite D call. Germline CDR1 reads DFQATT; CDR2 reads SNEGSKA (reference sequence). V gave up 1 base and J gave up 3 bases, with 9 bases separating them. The CDR3 has 13 amino acids. The CDR3 bases are TGCAGTGCTAGAGTGGTTGGGTACACTGAAGCTTTCTTT. This gives the protein CSARVVGYTEAFF.

V usage is TRBV19 and J usage is TRBJ2-1, with 8 bases aligning to TRBD1. The closer fit of TRBJ2-7 to the DNA end suggests the J call may be wrong. CDR3 size: 12 residues. Germline V gene data show CDR1 as LNHDA and CDR2 as SQIVND (reference sequence). The CDR3 spells CASKTGVGEQYF. The CDR3 nucleotides read TGTGCCAGTAAGACAGGGGTAGGCGAGCAGTACTTC.

The CDR3 DNA is TGTGCCAGCAGCTCGGGTAGCGGGTACCTACAAGAGACCCAGTACTTC. This encodes CASSSGSGYLQETQYF. V and J are TRBV2 and TRBJ2-5; 7 positions match TRBD2. The CDR3 consists of 16 residues. Trimming at V came to 6 bases and at J to 2 bases, leaving 12 bases not matched to a gene. Germline CDR1 and CDR2: SNHLY and FYNNEI.

This sequence joins TRBV9 and TRBJ2-4; a weak D match, TRBD2 (6 bases). The CDR3 runs to 15 residues. The ends were cut back, 0 bases at V and 8 bases at J, with 15 bases in the middle. CDR1 and CDR2 from the germline V gene are SGDLS and YYNGEE. The CDR3 protein is CASSVDTGEWDIQYF. As DNA, the CDR3 is TGTGCCAGCAGCGTAGACACGGGAGAATGGGACATTCAGTACTTC.

The V call is TRBV2, the J call TRBJ2-4, with unresolved D. The CDR3 has 13 residues. Germline V gene data show CDR1 as SNHLY and CDR2 as FYNNEI. Between the trimmed V and J ends, which lost 6 bases and 0 bases, there was a span of 6 bases. The CDR3 DNA reads as TGTGCCAGCAGCTCTGGAGCCAAAAACATTCAGTACTTC. It translates to CASSSGAKNIQYF.

V is TRBV6-5 and J is TRBJ1-6; D ambiguous. The CDR3 consists of 15 residues. Germline V gene data show CDR1 as MNHEY and CDR2 as SVGAGI. V lost 6 bases to trimming and J lost 2 bases, with 11 bases between them. This CDR3 is CASSQARTYNSPLHF. The DNA of the CDR3 is TGTGCCAGCAGCCAAGCGCGAACCTATAATTCACCCCTCCACTTT.

About this clonotype: Here the CDR3 omits its conserved ending phenylalanine or tryptophan, so a read error is the likely source. CDR3 residues: CSAIGGGNYAYTV. The CDR3 coding sequence is TGCAGTGCTATAGGCGGGGGCAACTATGCCTACACCGTC. This sequence joins TRBV20-1 and TRBJ1-2, with a tentative D call TRBD1 (6 bases). The CDR3 runs to 13 residues. Germline assignment: CDR1 DFQATT and CDR2 SNEGSKA (reference sequence).

This clonotype occurred a few times. The chain is built from TRBV5-1 and TRBJ2-2, with 8 bases fitting TRBD2. The V gene end was trimmed by 7 bases and the J gene end by 4 bases; junction bases not matched to a gene: 9. This CDR3 spans 15 amino acids. CDR1 and CDR2 (germline): SGHRS, YFSETQ. CDR3 sequence (DNA): TGCGCCAGCCTTCCAAGCGGGAGAAGCACCGGGGAGCTGTTTTTT. Protein product: CASLPSGRSTGELFF.

The sample holds a few counts of this clonotype. The chain uses TRBV3-1 and TRBJ2-1, with D perhaps TRBD2 (6 bases). CDR1 and CDR2 (germline): LGHDT, YNNKEL (reference sequence). This CDR3 comprises 16 residues. Trimming left V 0 bases short and J 2 bases short, with 11 bases between. CDR3 nucleotide sequence: TGTGCCAGCAGCCAAGACGCCCTAGCGCCCTACAATGAGCAGTTCTTC. It is translated as CASSQDALAPYNEQFF.

The table lists this clonotype with a few counts. Germline and junction disagree at one end, which may indicate a read error. The rearrangement uses TRBV6-1 and TRBJ2-1, with TRBD2 identical over 9 bases. The CDR3 has 11 residues. Germline V CDR1 and CDR2: MNHNS, SASEGT. CDR3 nucleotide sequence: TGTGCCAGCAGTTTTCAGCGGGAGGACTTTTTC. It encodes CASSFQREDFF.

A few counts support this clonotype. The chain employs TRBV12-3 or TRBV12-4 and TRBJ2-1; no clear D. V lost 2 bases and J lost 0, with 8 bases in between. CDR3 length: 15 residues. Here the CDR3 reads CASSLRFSSYNEQFF. As DNA, the CDR3 is TGTGCCAGCAGTTTACGGTTTAGCTCCTACAATGAGCAGTTCTTC.

This clonotype appeared a few times. The J gene is TRBJ1-4, the V gene TRBV29-1; a weak D match, TRBD1 (5 bases). The CDR3 extends over 14 amino acids. V was cut by 5 bases and J by 2 bases, with 12 bases left in between. Germline values: CDR1 SQVTM, CDR2 ANQGSEA. The CDR3 sequence is CSVRGDLTNEKLFF. For the CDR3, the DNA is TGCAGCGTTCGCGGGGACCTGACTAATGAAAAACTGTTTTTT.

This clonotype was picked up a small number of times. One end of the junction varies from germline; a read error may be responsible. This chain joins TRBV11-2 and TRBJ1-4; a weak D match, TRBD1 (5 bases). Per germline, CDR1 SGHAT and CDR2 FQNNGV. CDR3 length equals 14 residues. The CDR3 coding sequence is TGTGCCAGCAGCCCCCAGATCCAGGGCGAAAAACCGTTTTTT. Protein: CASSPQIQGEKPFF.

This clonotype has just a few counts. The chain carries TRBV14 and TRBJ2-3, with D perhaps matching TRBD2 (6 bases). Germline V gene lookup returns CDR1 SGHDN and CDR2 FVKESK. V lost 5 bases and J lost 1, with 13 bases in between. This CDR3 spans 15 amino acids. The CDR3 nucleotides read TGTGCCAGCAGCTTTGGGACTGCGCGCACAGATACGCAGTATTTT. Its protein product is CASSFGTARTDTQYF.

The chain uses TRBV9 and TRBJ1-2; D possibly corresponds to TRBD1 (5 bases). CDR1 is SGDLS, CDR2 YYNGEE, per germline. The CDR3 has 15 amino acids. The V end was cut by 3 bases, the J end by 5 bases, with 17 bases between. The CDR3 sequence: CASSAEGAGSYGYTF. As DNA, the CDR3 is TGTGCCAGCAGCGCCGAAGGGGCAGGGAGTTATGGCTACACCTTC.

This clonotype turned up a few times. The chain joins TRBV12-3 or TRBV12-4 to TRBJ2-2, with 10 bases matching TRBD2. The CDR3 runs 15 residues. J was trimmed by 4 bases and V by 8 bases; bases with no gene match: 7. The CDR3 bases are TGTGCCAGCCGAGCTAGCGGGAGTGTCACCGGGGAGCTGTTTTTT. It codes for CASRASGSVTGELFF.

The V and J genes are TRBV6-1 and TRBJ2-3; unclear D gene. The V end was cut by 2 bases, the J end by 4 bases, with 10 bases between. The CDR3 totals 14 residues. The germline gives CDR1 MNHNS, CDR2 SASEGT. This chain's CDR3 is CASSETSDPDTQYF. CDR3 bases: TGTGCCAGCAGTGAAACCTCAGACCCAGATACGCAGTATTTT.

Concerning this clonotype: A much larger clone lies one base from this, so it may be a read error. The V call is TRBV20-1, the J call TRBJ1-3; maybe TRBD1 (5 bases). Per germline, CDR1 DFQATT and CDR2 SNEGSKA (reference sequence). The CDR3 is made up of 15 amino acids. CDR3 DNA sequence: TGCAGTGCTAGGGAGGGACGGAACACTGGAAACACCATATGTTTT. Translated, it gives CSAREGRNTGNTICF.

This clonotype showed up just a few times. One junction end does not reproduce the germline sequence, and a read error may be involved. The CDR3 sequence: CSAQGLAGVGETQCF. The CDR3 DNA sequence: TGCAGTGCCCAAGGACTAGCGGGAGTGGGAGAGACCCAGTGCTTC. This chain connects TRBV20-1 to TRBJ2-5, with 13 bases identical to TRBD2. This CDR3 is 15 amino acids long. In germline, CDR1 is DFQATT, CDR2 SNEGSKA (reference sequence).

This clonotype has more than one count but fewer than ten. The chain joins TRBV5-1 to TRBJ2-5, with TRBD2 matching 7 bases. This CDR3 spans 17 amino acids. The germline CDR1 and CDR2 sequences are SGHRS and YFSETQ. V lost 4 bases and J lost 2; bases outside the gene matches: 14. The CDR3 coding sequence is TGCGCCAGCAGCAGTGGTGGGGCTAGCGGCTATCAAGAGACCCAGTACTTC. Protein product: CASSSGGASGYQETQYF.

The chain has TRBV3-1 and TRBJ2-2; maybe TRBD1 (7 bases). Per the germline V gene, CDR1 is LGHDT and CDR2 is YNNKEL (reference sequence). The CDR3 length is 16 residues. V lost 4 bases and J lost 3, with 15 bases in between. The CDR3 reads CASSPETGRYTGELFF. CDR3 bases: TGTGCCAGCAGCCCGGAGACAGGGAGGTACACCGGGGAGCTGTTTTTT.

The J gene is TRBJ1-1, the V gene TRBV14, with D possibly TRBD1 on 6 matching bases. The V and J ends lost 2 bases and 1 base respectively, with 17 bases between them. The CDR3 contains 17 residues. The germline CDR1 and CDR2 sequences are SGHDN and FVKESK. The CDR3 spells CASSQRGDKKANTEAFF. The CDR3 DNA reads as TGTGCCAGCAGCCAAAGGGGGGACAAGAAAGCGAACACTGAAGCTTTCTTT.

This clonotype occurred many times. This chain uses TRBV6-1 with TRBJ2-1; D may correspond to TRBD1 or TRBD2 (5 bases each). V was trimmed by 7 bases and J by 8 bases, leaving 21 bases between them. From germline, CDR1 is MNHNS and CDR2 SASEGT. The CDR3 is 15 residues long. The DNA for the CDR3 is TGTGCCAGCACCGCCCTCGGGACGGAGACCGATGAGCAGTTCTTC. This gives the protein CASTALGTETDEQFF.

This clonotype was observed a few times. J is TRBJ2-2 and V is TRBV18, with D unclear. The V gene lost 4 bases and the J gene lost 1 base, with 13 bases spanning the gap. The CDR3 extends over 16 amino acids. Germline V gives CDR1 KGHSH, CDR2 LQKENI. CDR3 sequence: CASSLFADGNTGELFF. CDR3 coding DNA: TGTGCCAGCTCACTTTTTGCGGACGGGAACACCGGGGAGCTGTTTTTT.

This clonotype appeared a few times. This sequence joins TRBV20-1 and TRBJ2-2, with 13 bases matching TRBD2. The CDR3 sequence is 17 residues long. V was pared by 6 bases and J by 5 bases, with 12 bases of the junction left unmatched. Per germline, CDR1 DFQATT and CDR2 SNEGSKA (reference sequence). The CDR3 DNA sequence: TGCAGTGCCAGATCGGGACTAGCGGGACCCATAACCGGGGAGCTGTTTTTT. Its protein is CSARSGLAGPITGELFF.